What follows is one T cell receptor (beta chain) and its context. The junction had 8 bases not matched to a gene; V was cut back by 5 bases and J by 7 bases. The CDR3 is 15 amino acids. Germline V CDR1 and CDR2: LGHDT, YNNKEL (reference sequence). These data come from a study of blood T cell repertoires in COVID-19. Study details: The United States, Italy and Spain supplied acute and convalescent COVID-19 samples.

In the study's own analysis: Reference gene primers were amplified, and this amplification served to estimate nucleated cell counts. TCRdb's table, derived via immunoSEQ multiplex PCR, lists solely in-frame clones and lacks some. The V and J calls and clone size are taken from that table; D and trimming were inferred from the DNA. Of 150,000 to 200,000 clones in the sample, 90% are singletons; the top ten hold 0.62%. This receptor was identified in a middle-aged man with acute or convalescent COVID-19. The chain employs TRBV3-1 (or the pseudogene TRBV3-2) and TRBJ2-1; 10 bases agree with TRBD1. Sequencing was performed on peripheral blood. CDR3 residues: CASSSGTGAWNEQFF. The DNA for the CDR3 is TGTGCCAGCAGCTCCGGGACAGGGGCTTGGAATGAGCAGTTCTTC.